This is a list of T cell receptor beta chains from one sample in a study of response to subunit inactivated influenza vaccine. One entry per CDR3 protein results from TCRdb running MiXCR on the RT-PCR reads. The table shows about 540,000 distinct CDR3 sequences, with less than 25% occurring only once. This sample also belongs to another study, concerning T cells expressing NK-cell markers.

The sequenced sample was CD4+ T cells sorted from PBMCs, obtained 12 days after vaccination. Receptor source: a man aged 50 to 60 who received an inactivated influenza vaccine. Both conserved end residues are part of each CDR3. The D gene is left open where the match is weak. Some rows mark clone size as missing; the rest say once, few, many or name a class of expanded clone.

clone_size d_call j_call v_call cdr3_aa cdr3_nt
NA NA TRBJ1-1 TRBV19 CASSDPRGAEAFF TGTGCCAGTAGTGATCCCCGAGGGGCTGAAGCTTTCTTT
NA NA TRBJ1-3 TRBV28 CASSLSQGISGNTIYF TGTGCCAGCAGTTTATCCCAGGGCATCTCTGGAAACACCATATATTTT
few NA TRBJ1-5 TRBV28 CASSLSGIGNQPQHF TGTGCCAGCAGTTTATCAGGGATAGGCAATCAGCCCCAGCATTTT
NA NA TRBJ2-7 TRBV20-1 CSASGRSYEQYF TGCAGTGCTAGCGGCAGGTCGTACGAGCAGTACTTC
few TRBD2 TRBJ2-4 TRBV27 CASSLSPGLASGLAKNIQYF TGTGCCAGCAGTTTATCCCCCGGACTGGCTAGCGGGTTAGCCAAAAACATTCAGTACTTC
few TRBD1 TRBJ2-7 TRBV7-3 CASSLTGQGGYEQYF TGTGCCAGCAGCTTAACAGGACAGGGGGGCTACGAGCAGTACTTC
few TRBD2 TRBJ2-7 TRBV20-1 CSARELKTSERNEQYF TGCAGTGCTAGAGAACTGAAGACTAGCGAAAGAAACGAGCAGTACTTC
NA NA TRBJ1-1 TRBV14 CASSQIRGWGEAFF TGTGCCAGCAGCCAGATTAGGGGCTGGGGTGAAGCTTTCTTT
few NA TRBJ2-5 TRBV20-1 CSARKGPWPGETQYF TGCAGTGCTAGAAAGGGACCGTGGCCGGGGGAGACCCAGTACTTC
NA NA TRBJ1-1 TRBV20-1 CSARDGQPEAFF TGCAGTGCTAGAGATGGGCAGCCTGAAGCTTTCTTT
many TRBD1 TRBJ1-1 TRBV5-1 CASSLGTGLNTEAFF TGCGCCAGCAGCTTGGGGACAGGTTTAAACACTGAAGCTTTCTTT
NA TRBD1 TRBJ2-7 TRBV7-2 CASSLEQGAAYEQYF TGTGCCAGCAGCTTAGAACAGGGGGCGGCCTACGAGCAGTACTTC
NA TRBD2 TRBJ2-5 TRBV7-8 CASSAPLAGEQETQYF TGTGCCAGCAGCGCCCCACTAGCGGGGGAACAAGAGACCCAGTACTTC
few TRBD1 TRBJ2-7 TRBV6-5 CASSYPGQTYEQYF TGTGCCAGCAGTTACCCGGGACAGACCTACGAGCAGTACTTC
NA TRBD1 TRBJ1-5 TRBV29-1 CSVDDRASDDPQHF TGCAGCGTGGACGACAGGGCGAGTGATGATCCCCAGCATTTT
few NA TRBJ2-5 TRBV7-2 CASSPGVKETQYF TGTGCCAGCAGCCCCGGGGTAAAAGAGACCCAGTACTTC
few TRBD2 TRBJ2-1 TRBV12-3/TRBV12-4 CASTLAGAHEQFF TGTGCCAGCACCCTAGCGGGAGCACATGAGCAGTTCTTC
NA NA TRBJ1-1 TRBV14 CASSLNKNTEAFF TGTGCCAGCAGCCTCAACAAGAACACTGAAGCTTTCTTT
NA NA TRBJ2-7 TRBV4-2 CASSQVSAQRRPYEQYF TGTGCCAGCAGCCAAGTCTCGGCCCAGCGGAGACCTTACGAGCAGTACTTC
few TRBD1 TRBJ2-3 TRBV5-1 CASSDGTGLQGALNVPDTQYF TGCGCCAGCAGCGACGGGACAGGGCTTCAAGGGGCCCTAAACGTCCCAGATACGCAGTATTTT
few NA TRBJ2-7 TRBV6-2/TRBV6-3 CASSPGAIHEQYF TGTGCCAGCAGCCCCGGGGCCATCCACGAGCAGTACTTC
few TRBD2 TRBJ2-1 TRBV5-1 CASSYSSGATNEQFF TGCGCCAGCAGCTACTCTAGCGGGGCGACCAATGAGCAGTTCTTC
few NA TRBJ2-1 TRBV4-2 CASSINKGNEQFF TGTGCCAGCAGCATTAATAAGGGGAATGAGCAGTTCTTC
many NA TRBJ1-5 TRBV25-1 CASSEAGNQPQHF TGCGCCAGCAGTGAGGCAGGCAATCAGCCCCAGCATTTT
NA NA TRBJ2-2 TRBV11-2 CASSFPGLWARLNTGELFF TGTGCCAGCAGCTTCCCGGGCCTATGGGCGCGACTTAACACCGGGGAGCTGTTTTTT
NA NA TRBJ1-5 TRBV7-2 CASSSGPYQPQHF TGTGCCAGCAGCTCGGGGCCTTATCAGCCCCAGCATTTT
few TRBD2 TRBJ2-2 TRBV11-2 CASSKAASGNTGELFF TGTGCCAGCAGCAAAGCGGCTAGCGGGAACACCGGGGAGCTGTTTTTT
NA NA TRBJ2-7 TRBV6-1 CASSPSSPLSFSYEQYF TGTGCCAGCAGTCCTTCGAGCCCCCTCTCCTTCTCCTACGAGCAGTACTTC
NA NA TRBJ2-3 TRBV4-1 CASSQVDSGDTQYF TGCGCCAGCAGCCAAGTCGATAGCGGAGATACGCAGTATTTT
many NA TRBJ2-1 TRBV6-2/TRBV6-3 CASSPDWINEQFF TGTGCCAGCAGCCCGGACTGGATCAATGAGCAGTTCTTC
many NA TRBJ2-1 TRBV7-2 CASSSAVEQFF TGTGCCAGCAGCTCAGCGGTAGAGCAGTTCTTC
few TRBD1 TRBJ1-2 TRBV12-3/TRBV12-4 CASSLGAGGPNYGYTF TGTGCCAGCAGTTTAGGGGCAGGGGGCCCTAACTATGGCTACACCTTC
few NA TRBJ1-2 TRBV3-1 CASSRTQSHYGYTF TGTGCCAGCAGCCGCACTCAGAGCCACTATGGCTACACCTTC
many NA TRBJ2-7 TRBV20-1 CSATLPRVDEQYF TGCAGTGCCACCCTTCCCCGAGTCGACGAGCAGTACTTC
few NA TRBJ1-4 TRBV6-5 CASSLLLDSPNEKLFF TGTGCCAGCAGTTTACTTCTGGACAGCCCAAATGAAAAACTGTTTTTT
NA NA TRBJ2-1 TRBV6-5 CASSYSLGYNEQFF TGTGCCAGCAGTTACTCACTGGGGTACAATGAGCAGTTCTTC
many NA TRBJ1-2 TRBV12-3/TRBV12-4 CASSLGFGYTF TGTGCCAGCAGTTTGGGGTTTGGCTACACCTTC
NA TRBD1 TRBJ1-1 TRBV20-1 CSAKPTGENTEAFF TGCAGTGCTAAACCGACAGGGGAGAACACTGAAGCTTTCTTT
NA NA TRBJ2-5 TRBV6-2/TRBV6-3 CASSATEYQETQYF TGTGCCAGCAGCGCTACAGAGTACCAAGAGACCCAGTACTTC
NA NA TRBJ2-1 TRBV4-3 CASSQPMGAEQFF TGCGCCAGCAGCCAGCCCATGGGCGCTGAGCAGTTCTTC
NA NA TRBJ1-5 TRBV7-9 CAPTSGWPQHF TGTGCCCCCACTAGCGGGTGGCCCCAGCATTTT
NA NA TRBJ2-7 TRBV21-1 CASSASGSPAYEQYF TGTGCCAGCAGCGCAAGCGGGAGTCCTGCCTACGAGCAGTACTTC
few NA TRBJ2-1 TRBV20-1 CSAASTFPSYNEQFF TGCAGTGCCGCTTCAACCTTTCCGTCCTACAATGAGCAGTTCTTC
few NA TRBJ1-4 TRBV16 CASSQTRVGEKLFF TGTGCCAGCAGCCAAACCAGGGTTGGCGAAAAACTGTTTTTT
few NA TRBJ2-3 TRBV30 CAWSVIHGTDTQYF TGTGCCTGGAGTGTAATCCACGGCACAGATACGCAGTATTTT
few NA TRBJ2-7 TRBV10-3 CATETGTYEQYF TGTGCCACAGAGACAGGAACCTACGAGCAGTACTTC
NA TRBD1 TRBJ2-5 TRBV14 CASSQGQGETQYF TGTGCCAGCAGCCAAGGACAGGGAGAGACCCAGTACTTC
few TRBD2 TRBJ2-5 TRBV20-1 CSARGFGRLAGVGETQYF TGCAGTGCTAGAGGATTTGGGAGACTAGCGGGAGTAGGAGAGACCCAGTACTTC
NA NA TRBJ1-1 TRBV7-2 CASSLIGRRTMNTEAFF TGTGCCAGCAGCTTAATAGGACGGCGAACCATGAACACTGAAGCTTTCTTT